The T cell receptor (beta chain) described here comes from a study of vaccination and CD4 T cells after COVID-19. The Oncomine TCR Beta short-read assay sequenced DNA from cultured CD4+ T cells. TCRdb re-called the PCR reads with MiXCR, one entry per CDR3 protein. Altogether around 20,000 distinct CDR3 sequences are present, approximately 50% being singletons, with the ten largest covering about 7.2%. Note on this clonotype: Its target is not known.

The treatment was: 10-day PBMC culture with coronavirus spike peptide pools or control peptides (ViraFEST assay). Germline V lookup: CDR1 MDHEN, CDR2 SYDVKM. The V and J ends lost 10 bases and 2 bases, in that order; junction bases with no gene match: 11. There are 15 residues in the CDR3. The sequencing used CD4+ T cells from blood, cultured in vitro, collected before SARS-CoV-2 vaccination. This sequence originates from a human donor who had recovered from COVID-19. This sequence joins TRBV28 and TRBJ1-5, with 7 bases that match TRBD1. The CDR3 sequence: CATKQGLLGNQPQHF. The CDR3 DNA follows: TGTGCCACTAAACAGGGGCTCTTGGGCAATCAGCCCCAGCATTTT.